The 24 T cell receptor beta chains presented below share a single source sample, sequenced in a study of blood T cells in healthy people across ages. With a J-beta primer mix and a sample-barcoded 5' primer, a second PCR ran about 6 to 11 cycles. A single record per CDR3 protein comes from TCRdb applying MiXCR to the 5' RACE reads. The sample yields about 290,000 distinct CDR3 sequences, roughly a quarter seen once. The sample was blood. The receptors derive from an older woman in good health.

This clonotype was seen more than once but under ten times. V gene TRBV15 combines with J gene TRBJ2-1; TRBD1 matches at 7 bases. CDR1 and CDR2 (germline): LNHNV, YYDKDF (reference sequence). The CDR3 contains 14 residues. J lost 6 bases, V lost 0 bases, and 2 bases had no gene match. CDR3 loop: CATSRDKGANEQFF. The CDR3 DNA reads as TGTGCCACCAGCAGAGATAAGGGGGCCAATGAGCAGTTCTTC.

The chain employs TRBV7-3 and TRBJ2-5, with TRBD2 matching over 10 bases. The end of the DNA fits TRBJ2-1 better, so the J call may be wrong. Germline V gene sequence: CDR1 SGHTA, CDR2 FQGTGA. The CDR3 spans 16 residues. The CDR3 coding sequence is TGTGCCAGCAGCTTAACGATGTCTAGCGGGAGCCATGAGCAGTTCTTC. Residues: CASSLTMSSGSHEQFF.

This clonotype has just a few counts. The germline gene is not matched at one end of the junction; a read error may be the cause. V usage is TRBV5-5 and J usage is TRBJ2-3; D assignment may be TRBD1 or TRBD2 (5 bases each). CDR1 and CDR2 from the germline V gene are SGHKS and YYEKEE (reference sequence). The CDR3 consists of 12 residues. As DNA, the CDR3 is TGTGCCAGCAGCCCGGGACCTGATACGCAGTCTTTT. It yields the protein CASSPGPDTQSF.

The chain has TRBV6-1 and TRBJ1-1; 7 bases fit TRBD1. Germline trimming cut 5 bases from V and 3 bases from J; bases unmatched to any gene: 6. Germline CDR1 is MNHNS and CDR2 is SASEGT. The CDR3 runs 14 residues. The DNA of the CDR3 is TGTGCCAGCAGTACACAGGGGATTTACACTGAAGCTTTCTTT. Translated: CASSTQGIYTEAFF.

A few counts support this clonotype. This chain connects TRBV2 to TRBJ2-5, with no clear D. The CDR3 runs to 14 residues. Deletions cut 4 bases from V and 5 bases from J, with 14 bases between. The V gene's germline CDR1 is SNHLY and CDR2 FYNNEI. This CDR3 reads CASSASRAGETQYF. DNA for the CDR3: TGTGCCAGCAGTGCCTCTCGAGCCGGGGAGACCCAGTACTTC. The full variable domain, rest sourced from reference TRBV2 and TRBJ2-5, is EPEVTQTPSHQVTQMGQEVILRCVPISNHLYFYWYRQILGQKVEFLVSFYNNEISEKSEIFDDQFSVERPDGSNFTLKIRSTKLEDSAMYFCASSASRAGETQYFGPGTRLLVL.

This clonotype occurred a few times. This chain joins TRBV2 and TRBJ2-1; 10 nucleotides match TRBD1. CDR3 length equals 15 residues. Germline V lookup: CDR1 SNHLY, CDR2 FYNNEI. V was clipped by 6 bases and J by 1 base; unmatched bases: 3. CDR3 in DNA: TGTGCCAGCAGCTCGGACAGGGGGTCCTACAATGAGCAGTTCTTC. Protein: CASSSDRGSYNEQFF.

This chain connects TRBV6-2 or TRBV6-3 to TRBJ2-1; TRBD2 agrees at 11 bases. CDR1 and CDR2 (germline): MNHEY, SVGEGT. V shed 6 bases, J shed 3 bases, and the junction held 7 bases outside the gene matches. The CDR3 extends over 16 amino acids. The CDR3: CASRAPGLAVYNEQFF. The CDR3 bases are TGTGCCAGCAGGGCACCGGGACTAGCGGTCTACAATGAGCAGTTCTTC.

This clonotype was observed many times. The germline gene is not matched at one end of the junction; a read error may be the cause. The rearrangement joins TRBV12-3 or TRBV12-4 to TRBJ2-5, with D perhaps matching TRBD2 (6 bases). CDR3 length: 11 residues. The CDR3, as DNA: TGCGCCAGCAGCTTGGAGGGGACCCAGTACTTC. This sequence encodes CASSLEGTQYF.

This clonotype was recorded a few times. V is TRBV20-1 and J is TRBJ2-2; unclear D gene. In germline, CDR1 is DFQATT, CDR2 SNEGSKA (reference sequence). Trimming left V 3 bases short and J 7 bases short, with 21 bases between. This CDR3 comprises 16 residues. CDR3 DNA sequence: TGCAGTGCTAGTGACGATTGGCAGGATCTTAGCGGGGAGCTGTTTTTT. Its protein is CSASDDWQDLSGELFF.

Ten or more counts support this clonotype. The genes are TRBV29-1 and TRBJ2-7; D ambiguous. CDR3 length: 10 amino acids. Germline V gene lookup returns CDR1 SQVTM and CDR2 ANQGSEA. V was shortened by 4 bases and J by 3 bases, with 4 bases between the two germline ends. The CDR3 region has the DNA TGCAGCGTTGCTGACTACGAGCAGTACTTC. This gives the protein CSVADYEQYF.

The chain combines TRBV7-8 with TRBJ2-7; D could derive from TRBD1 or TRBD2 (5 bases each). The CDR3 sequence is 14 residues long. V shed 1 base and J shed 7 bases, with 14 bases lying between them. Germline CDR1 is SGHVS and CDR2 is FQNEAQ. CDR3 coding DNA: TGTGCCAGCAGCTTAGGTGGGGGTGCATGGGAGCAGTACTTC. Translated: CASSLGGGAWEQYF.

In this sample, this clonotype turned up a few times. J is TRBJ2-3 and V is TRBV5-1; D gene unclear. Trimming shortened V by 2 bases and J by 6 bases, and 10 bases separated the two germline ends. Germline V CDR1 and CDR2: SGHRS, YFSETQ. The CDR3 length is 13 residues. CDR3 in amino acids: CASSLQLRDTQYF. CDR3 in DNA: TGCGCCAGCAGCTTACAGCTCCGGGATACGCAGTATTTT.

The CDR3 region has the DNA TGTGCCACCCGAAGGACAGGGGGTAATATAATCAGCCCCCAGCATTTT. Translating it yields CATRRTGGNIISPQHF. The chain combines TRBV27 with TRBJ1-5; 10 positions match TRBD1. Germline values: CDR1 MNHEY, CDR2 SMNVEV (reference sequence). V lost 10 bases to trimming and J lost 10 bases; unmatched junction nucleotides: 19. The CDR3 length is 16 residues.

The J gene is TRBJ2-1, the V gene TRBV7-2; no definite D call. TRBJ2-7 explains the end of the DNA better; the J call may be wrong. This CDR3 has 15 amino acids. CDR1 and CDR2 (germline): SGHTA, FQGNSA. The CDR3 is CASSQGSLLGNEQYF. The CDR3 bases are TGTGCCAGCAGCCAAGGGTCACTCTTGGGCAACGAGCAGTACTTC.

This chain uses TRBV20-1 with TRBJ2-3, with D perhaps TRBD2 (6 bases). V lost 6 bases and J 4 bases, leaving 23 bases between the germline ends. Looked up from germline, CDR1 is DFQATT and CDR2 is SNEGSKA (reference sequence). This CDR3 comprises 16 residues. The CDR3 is CSAARTEAGSADTQYF. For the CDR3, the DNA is TGCAGTGCCGCGAGGACCGAGGCGGGATCGGCAGATACGCAGTATTTT.

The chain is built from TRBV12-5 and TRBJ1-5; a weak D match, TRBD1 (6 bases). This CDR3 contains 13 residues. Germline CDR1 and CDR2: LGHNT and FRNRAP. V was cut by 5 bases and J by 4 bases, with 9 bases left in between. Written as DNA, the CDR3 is TGTGCTAGTGGTCAGGGACAAAATCAGCCCCAGCATTTT. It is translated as CASGQGQNQPQHF.

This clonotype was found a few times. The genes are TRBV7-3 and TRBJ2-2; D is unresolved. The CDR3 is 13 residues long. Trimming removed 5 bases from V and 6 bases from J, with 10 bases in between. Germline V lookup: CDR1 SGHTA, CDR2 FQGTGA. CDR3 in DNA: TGTGCCAGCAGCCCCGGCGGACCCGGGGAGCTGTTTTTT. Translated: CASSPGGPGELFF.

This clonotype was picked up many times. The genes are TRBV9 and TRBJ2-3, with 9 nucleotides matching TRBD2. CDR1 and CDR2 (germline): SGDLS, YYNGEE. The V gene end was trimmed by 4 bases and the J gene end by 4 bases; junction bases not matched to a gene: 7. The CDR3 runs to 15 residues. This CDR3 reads CASSLGSGGSDTQYF. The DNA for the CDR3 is TGTGCCAGCAGCCTGGGGAGCGGGGGGTCAGATACGCAGTATTTT.

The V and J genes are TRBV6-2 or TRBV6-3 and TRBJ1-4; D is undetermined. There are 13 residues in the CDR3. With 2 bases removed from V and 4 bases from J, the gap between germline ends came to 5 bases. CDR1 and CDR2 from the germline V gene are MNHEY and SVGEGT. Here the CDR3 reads CASSYLVNEKLFF. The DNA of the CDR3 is TGTGCCAGCAGTTACCTGGTTAATGAAAAACTGTTTTTT.

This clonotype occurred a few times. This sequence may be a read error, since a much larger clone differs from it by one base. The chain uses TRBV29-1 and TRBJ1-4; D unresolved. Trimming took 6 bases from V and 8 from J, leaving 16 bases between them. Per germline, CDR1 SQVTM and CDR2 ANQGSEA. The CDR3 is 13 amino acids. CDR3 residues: CSVEPAGEEKLFF. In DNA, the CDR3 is TGCAGCGTGGAACCGGCCGGGGAAGAAAAACTGTTTTTT.

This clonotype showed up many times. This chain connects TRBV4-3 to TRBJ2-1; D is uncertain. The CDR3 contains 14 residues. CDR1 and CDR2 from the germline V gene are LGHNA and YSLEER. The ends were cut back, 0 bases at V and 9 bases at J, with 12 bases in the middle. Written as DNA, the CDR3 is TGCGCCAGCAGCCAAGAGCAGTTTTGGGGTGAGCAGTTCTTC. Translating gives CASSQEQFWGEQFF.

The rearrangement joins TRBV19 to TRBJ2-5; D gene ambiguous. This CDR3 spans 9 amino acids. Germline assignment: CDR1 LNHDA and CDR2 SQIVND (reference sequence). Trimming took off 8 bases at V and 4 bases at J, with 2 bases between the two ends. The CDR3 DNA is TGTGCCAGTCGAGAGACCCAGTACTTC. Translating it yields CASRETQYF.

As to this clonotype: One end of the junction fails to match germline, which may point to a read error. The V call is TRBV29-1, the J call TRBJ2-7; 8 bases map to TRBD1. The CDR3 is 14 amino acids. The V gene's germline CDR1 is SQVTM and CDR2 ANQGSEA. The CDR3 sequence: CNVEDPQGAHEQYF. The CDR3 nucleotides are TGCAACGTTGAAGATCCTCAGGGGGCACACGAGCAGTACTTC.

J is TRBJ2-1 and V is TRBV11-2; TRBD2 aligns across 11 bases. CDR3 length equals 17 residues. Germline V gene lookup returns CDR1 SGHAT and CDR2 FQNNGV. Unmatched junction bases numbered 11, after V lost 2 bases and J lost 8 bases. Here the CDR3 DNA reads TGTGCCAGCAGCTTACGGGAACTTAGCGGGAGGGTCGATGAGCAGTTCTTC. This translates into CASSLRELSGRVDEQFF.